This T cell receptor (beta chain) was documented in a study of blood T cell repertoires in COVID-19. Across the whole study: Samples of COVID-19 (acute and convalescent) were obtained from the United States, Italy and Spain. In each case, the material was cDNA or gDNA derived from T cells, B-cell-depleted T cells, or PBMCs.

Germline values: CDR1 LNHDA, CDR2 SQIVND (reference sequence). The CDR3 sequence is 15 residues long. The ends lost 6 bases at V and 1 base at J; junction bases unmatched: 8. In the study's own analysis: Counts of nucleated cells, estimated from reference gene primer amplification, were obtained. Profiling relied on immunoSEQ multiplex PCR, and the TCRdb table lists in-frame clones only, not all of them. V and J calls and clone size come straight from that table; D and trimming were deduced from the DNA. The repertoire has tens of thousands of clones, about 80% of them found once; the top ten carry about 4.3%.

The receptor was isolated from a woman in her sixties with acute or convalescent COVID-19. Material for sequencing was peripheral blood. V usage is TRBV19 and J usage is TRBJ1-1, with 7 positions matching TRBD1. Here the CDR3 DNA reads TGTGCCAGTAGATCCGACAGGGCGGGGAACACTGAAGCTTTCTTT. Residues: CASRSDRAGNTEAFF.